This T cell receptor beta chain was found in a study of T-cell memory formation after mild COVID-19. Study as a whole: TCR clusters were largely donor specific.

General study findings and limits: Those CD4+ clones that contracted were mainly in CM and EM (CD8+ ones in EMRA). Whereas later expanders leaned CD4+, clones contracting day 15 to 85 showed a balanced CD4/CD8 makeup.

This CDR3 is 15 amino acids long. Germline assignment: CDR1 SGDLS and CDR2 YYNGEE. V lost 0 bases to trimming and J lost 4 bases, with 10 bases between them. As to this clonotype: Its antigen is not identified.

TCRdb called the 5' RACE reads again in MiXCR, with one record for every CDR3 protein. The sample contains 200,000 to 300,000 distinct CDR3 sequences, less than 20% of which appear only once. Sequencing was done on a sample of PBMCs or a T cell subset sorted from them (not recorded which). The source of this sequence is an adult woman who had mild COVID-19 (a few samples of this study predate the infection). Cell type and time point are not known. This chain joins TRBV9 and TRBJ2-2, with TRBD2 as a possible D gene (5 bases). The CDR3 DNA reads TGTGCCAGCAGCGTAGGGACTCTTGGCACCGGGGAGCTGTTTTTT. Its protein is CASSVGTLGTGELFF.